This T cell receptor beta chain was recorded in a study of cytomegalovirus exposure and HLA in healthy donors. Amplification used 60 Vbeta primers and 13 Jbeta primers. Authors' methods: An analysis performed later counted roughly 79 million unique TCR beta chains (approximately 12 million of them shared). This table comes from immunoSEQ multiplex PCR, and its TCRdb copy is limited to in-frame clones, with some not included. The DNA gave D and trimming, while V, J and clone size come from that table. The table shows roughly 200,000 clones, with 77% occurring only once. CDR1 and CDR2 (germline): SGHRS, YFSETQ. This CDR3 comprises 14 residues. V was trimmed by 0 bases and J by 7 bases, leaving 11 bases between them. Concerning this clone itself: No antigen is known for it.

General observations from the study: Specificity of three CMV-associated chains for CMV antigens was verified in vitro.

The rearrangement joins TRBV5-1 to TRBJ2-1; tentative D call: TRBD1 (5 bases). The sample comprised PBMCs. The TCR comes from a woman aged 55-70 years in good health and CMV-seropositive. DNA of the CDR3: TGCGCCAGCAGCTTGGGATTGGGGCCTAATGAGCAGTTCTTC. It yields the protein CASSLGLGPNEQFF.